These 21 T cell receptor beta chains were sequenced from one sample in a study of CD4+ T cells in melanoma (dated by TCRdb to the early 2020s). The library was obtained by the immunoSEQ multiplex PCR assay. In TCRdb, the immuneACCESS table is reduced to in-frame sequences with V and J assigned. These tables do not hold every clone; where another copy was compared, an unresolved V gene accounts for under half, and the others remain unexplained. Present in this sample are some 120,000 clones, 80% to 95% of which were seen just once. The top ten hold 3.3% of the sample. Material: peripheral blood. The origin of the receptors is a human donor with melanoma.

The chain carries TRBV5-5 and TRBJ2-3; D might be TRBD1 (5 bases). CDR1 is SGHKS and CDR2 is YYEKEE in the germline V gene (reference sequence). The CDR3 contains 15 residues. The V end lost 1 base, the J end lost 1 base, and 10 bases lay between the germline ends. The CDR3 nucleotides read TGTGCCAGCAGCTTGTTAAGGGGCGGCACAGATACGCAGTATTTT. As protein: CASSLLRGGTDTQYF. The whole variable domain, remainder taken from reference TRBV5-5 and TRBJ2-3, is DAGVTQSPTHLIKTRGQQVTLRCSPISGHKSVSWYQQVLGQGPQFIFQYYEKEERGRGNFPDRFSARQFPNYSSELNVNALLLGDSALYLCASSLLRGGTDTQYFGPGTRLTVL.

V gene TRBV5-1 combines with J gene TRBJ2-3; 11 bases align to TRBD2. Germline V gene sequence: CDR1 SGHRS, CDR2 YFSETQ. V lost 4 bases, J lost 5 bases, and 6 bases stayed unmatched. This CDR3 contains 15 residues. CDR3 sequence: CASSPTSGSGDTQYF. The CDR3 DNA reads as TGCGCCAGCAGCCCAACTAGCGGGAGCGGAGATACGCAGTATTTT.

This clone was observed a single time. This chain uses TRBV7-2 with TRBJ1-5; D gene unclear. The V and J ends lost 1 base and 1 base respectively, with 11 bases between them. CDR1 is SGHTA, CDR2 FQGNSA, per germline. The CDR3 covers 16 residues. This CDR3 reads CASSLGSTRSNQPQHF. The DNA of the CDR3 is TGTGCCAGCAGCTTAGGATCCACCAGGAGCAATCAGCCCCAGCATTTT.

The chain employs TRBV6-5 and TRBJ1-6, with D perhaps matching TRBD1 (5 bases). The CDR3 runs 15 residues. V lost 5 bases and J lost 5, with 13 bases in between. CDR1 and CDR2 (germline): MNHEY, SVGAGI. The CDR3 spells CASSADRVHNSPLHF. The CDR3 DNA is TGTGCCAGCAGTGCTGACAGAGTCCATAATTCACCCCTCCACTTT.

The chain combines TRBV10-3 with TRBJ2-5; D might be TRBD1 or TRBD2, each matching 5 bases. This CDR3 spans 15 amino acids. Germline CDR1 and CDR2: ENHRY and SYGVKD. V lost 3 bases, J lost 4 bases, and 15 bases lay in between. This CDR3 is CAISEDNARGETQYF. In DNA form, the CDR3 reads TGTGCCATCAGTGAAGATAATGCGAGGGGAGAGACCCAGTACTTC.

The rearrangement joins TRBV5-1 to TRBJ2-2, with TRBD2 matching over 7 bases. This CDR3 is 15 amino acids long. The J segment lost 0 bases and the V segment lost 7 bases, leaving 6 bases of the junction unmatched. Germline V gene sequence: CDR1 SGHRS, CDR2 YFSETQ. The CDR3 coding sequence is TGCGCCAGCGAAGCTAGCGGCGCGAACACCGGGGAGCTGTTTTTT. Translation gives CASEASGANTGELFF.

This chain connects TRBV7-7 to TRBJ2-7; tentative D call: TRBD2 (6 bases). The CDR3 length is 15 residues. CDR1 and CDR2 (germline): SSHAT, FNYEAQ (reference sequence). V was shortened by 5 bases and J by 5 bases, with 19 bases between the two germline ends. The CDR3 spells CASSPDGGLPDEQYF. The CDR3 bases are TGTGCCAGCAGCCCAGACGGAGGGCTCCCGGACGAGCAGTACTTC.

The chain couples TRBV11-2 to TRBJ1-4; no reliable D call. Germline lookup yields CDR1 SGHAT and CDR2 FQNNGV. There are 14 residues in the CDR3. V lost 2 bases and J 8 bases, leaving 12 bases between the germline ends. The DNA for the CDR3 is TGTGCCAGCAGCTTAAAGTACGGGGTGGAAAAACTGTTTTTT. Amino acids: CASSLKYGVEKLFF.

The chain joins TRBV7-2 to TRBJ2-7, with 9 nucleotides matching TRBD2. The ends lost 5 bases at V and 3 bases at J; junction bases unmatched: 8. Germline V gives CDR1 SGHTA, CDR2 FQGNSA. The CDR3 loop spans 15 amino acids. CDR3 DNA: TGTGCCAGCAGCCCATCTAGCGGGGTAATCTACGAGCAGTACTTC. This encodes CASSPSSGVIYEQYF.

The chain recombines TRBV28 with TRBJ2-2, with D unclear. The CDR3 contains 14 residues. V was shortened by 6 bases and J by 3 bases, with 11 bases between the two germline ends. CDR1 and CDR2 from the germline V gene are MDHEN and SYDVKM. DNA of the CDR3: TGTGCCAGCAGGGCCAGAGAGTACACCGGGGAGCTGTTTTTT. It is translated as CASRAREYTGELFF.

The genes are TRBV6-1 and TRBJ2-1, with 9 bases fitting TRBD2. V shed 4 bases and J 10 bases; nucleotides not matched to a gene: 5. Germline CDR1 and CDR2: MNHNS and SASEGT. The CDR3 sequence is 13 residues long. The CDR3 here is CASSALAGVEQFF. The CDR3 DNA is TGTGCCAGCAGTGCATTAGCGGGAGTCGAGCAGTTCTTC.

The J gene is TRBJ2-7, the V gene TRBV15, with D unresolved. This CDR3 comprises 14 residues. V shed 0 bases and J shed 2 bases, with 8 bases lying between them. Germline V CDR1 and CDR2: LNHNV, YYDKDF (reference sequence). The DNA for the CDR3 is TGTGCCACCAGCAGAGATCCCCGAGCCTACGAGCAGTACTTC. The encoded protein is CATSRDPRAYEQYF.

The CDR3 protein is CASSQDRQGAGGYTF. The CDR3 DNA reads as TGCGCCAGCAGCCAGGATCGACAGGGGGCGGGAGGCTACACCTTC. V gene TRBV4-3 combines with J gene TRBJ1-2, with 10 bases aligning to TRBD1. Germline lookup yields CDR1 LGHNA and CDR2 YSLEER. The CDR3 is 15 amino acids. The V and J ends lost 3 bases and 8 bases, in that order; junction bases with no gene match: 9.

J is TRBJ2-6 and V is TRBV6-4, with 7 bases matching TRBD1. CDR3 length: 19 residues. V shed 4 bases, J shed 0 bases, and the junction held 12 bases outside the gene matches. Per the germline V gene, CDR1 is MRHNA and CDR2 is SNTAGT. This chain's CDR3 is CASSANPGQIHSGANVLTF. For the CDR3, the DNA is TGTGCCAGCAGTGCCAATCCGGGACAGATCCACTCTGGGGCCAACGTCCTGACTTTC.

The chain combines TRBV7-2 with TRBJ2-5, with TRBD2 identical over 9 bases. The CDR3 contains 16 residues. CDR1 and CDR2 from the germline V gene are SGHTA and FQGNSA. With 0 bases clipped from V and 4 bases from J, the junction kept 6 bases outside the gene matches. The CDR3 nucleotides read TGTGCCAGCAGCTTAGCGCTGGCTAGCGGGACAGAGACCCAGTACTTC. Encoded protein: CASSLALASGTETQYF.

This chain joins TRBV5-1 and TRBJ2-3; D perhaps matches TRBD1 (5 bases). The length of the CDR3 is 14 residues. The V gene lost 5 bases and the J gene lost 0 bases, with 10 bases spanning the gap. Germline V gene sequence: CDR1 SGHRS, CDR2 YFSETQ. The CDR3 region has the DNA TGCGCCAGCAGTTCCGGACAAAGCACAGATACGCAGTATTTT. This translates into CASSSGQSTDTQYF.

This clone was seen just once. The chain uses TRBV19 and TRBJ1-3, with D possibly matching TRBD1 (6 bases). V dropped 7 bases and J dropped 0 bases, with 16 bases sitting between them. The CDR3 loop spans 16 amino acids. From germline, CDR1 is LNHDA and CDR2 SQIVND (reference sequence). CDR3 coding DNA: TGTGCCAGTAATACACAGGGCGATTTCTCTGGAAACACCATATATTTT. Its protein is CASNTQGDFSGNTIYF. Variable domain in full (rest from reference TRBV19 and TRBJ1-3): DGGITQSPKYLFRKEGQNVTLSCEQNLNHDAMYWYRQDPGQGLRLIYYSQIVNDFQKGDIAEGYSVSREKKESFPLTVTSAQKNPTAFYLCASNTQGDFSGNTIYFGEGSWLTVV.

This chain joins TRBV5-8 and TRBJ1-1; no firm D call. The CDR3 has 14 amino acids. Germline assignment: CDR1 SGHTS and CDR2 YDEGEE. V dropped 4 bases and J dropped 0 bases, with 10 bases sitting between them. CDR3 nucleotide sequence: TGTGCCAGCAGCCTAACACGAATGAACACTGAAGCTTTCTTT. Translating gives CASSLTRMNTEAFF.

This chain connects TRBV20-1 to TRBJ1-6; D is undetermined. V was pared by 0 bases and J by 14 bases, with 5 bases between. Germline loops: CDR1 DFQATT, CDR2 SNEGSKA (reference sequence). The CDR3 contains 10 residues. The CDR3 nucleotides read TGCAGTGCTAGAGATGTCACCCTCCACTTT. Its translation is CSARDVTLHF.

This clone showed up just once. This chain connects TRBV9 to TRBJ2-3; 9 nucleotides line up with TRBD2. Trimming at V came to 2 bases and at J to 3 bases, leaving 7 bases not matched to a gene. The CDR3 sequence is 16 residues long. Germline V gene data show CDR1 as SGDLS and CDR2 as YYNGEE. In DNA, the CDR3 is TGTGCCAGCAGCGTCCCTAGCGGGGAAACGACAGATACGCAGTATTTT. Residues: CASSVPSGETTDTQYF.

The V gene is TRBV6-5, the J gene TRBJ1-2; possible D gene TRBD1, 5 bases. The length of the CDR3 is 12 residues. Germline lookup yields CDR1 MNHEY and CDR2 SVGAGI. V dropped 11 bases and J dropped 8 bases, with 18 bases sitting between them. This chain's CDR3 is CARPRGGKGYTF. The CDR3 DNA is TGTGCCCGCCCTCGGGGGGGTAAGGGCTACACCTTC.